A single sample gave rise to the 9 T cell receptor beta chains below, sequenced in a study of technical replicates of blood from four donors. The table came from immunoSEQ multiplex PCR; TCRdb's copy has only in-frame clones and leaves some out. The table includes tens of thousands of clones, 95% to 98% detected once. Source material: T cells isolated from PBMCs. The receptors stem from a human donor in good health.

The chain couples TRBV5-1 to TRBJ1-3, with TRBD1 as a possible D gene (5 bases). From germline, CDR1 is SGHRS and CDR2 YFSETQ. The CDR3 has 16 amino acids. Trimming shortened V by 0 bases and J by 4 bases, and 14 bases separated the two germline ends. The CDR3 DNA sequence: TGCGCCAGCAGCTTGGAGCGCCGCCGGGGGGGAAACACCATATATTTT. It translates to CASSLERRRGGNTIYF.

This chain uses TRBV6-5 with TRBJ2-7; a weak D match, TRBD2 (5 bases). CDR3 length: 14 amino acids. V shed 2 bases and J shed 4 bases, with 12 bases lying between them. Germline V gives CDR1 MNHEY, CDR2 SVGAGI. The CDR3: CASSYRAAGYEQYF. The CDR3, as DNA: TGTGCCAGCAGTTACAGAGCGGCTGGGTACGAGCAGTACTTC.

The chain is built from TRBV5-1 and TRBJ1-2; D gene uncertain. Deletions cut 0 bases from V and 4 bases from J, with 7 bases between. This CDR3 region has 13 residues. Germline CDR1 SGHRS, CDR2 YFSETQ. This chain's CDR3 is CASSLVVLYGYTF. The CDR3, as DNA: TGCGCCAGCAGCTTGGTAGTCCTCTATGGCTACACCTTC.

V usage is TRBV5-8 and J usage is TRBJ2-7; D is perhaps TRBD1 (6 bases). Per the germline V gene, CDR1 is SGHTS and CDR2 is YDEGEE. The CDR3 runs 12 residues. Trimming removed 7 bases from V and 0 bases from J, with 8 bases in between. CDR3 sequence reads: CASVGHSYEQYF. In DNA form, the CDR3 reads TGTGCCAGCGTGGGACACTCCTACGAGCAGTACTTC.

The chain recombines TRBV25-1 with TRBJ2-7; D is unresolved. CDR3 length equals 15 residues. Trimming took off 4 bases at V and 2 bases at J, with 15 bases between the two ends. CDR1 and CDR2 from the germline V gene are MGHDK and SYGVNS. CDR3 DNA: TGTGCCAGCAGTGGTGAACCAATAGGAGCCTACGAGCAGTACTTC. This sequence encodes CASSGEPIGAYEQYF.

The V gene is TRBV30, the J gene TRBJ2-3; 10 bases align to TRBD2. The CDR3 contains 14 residues. From germline, CDR1 is GTSNPN and CDR2 SVGIG (reference sequence). J was trimmed by 2 bases and V by 3 bases; bases with no gene match: 2. The CDR3 loop is CAWSSGRATDTQYF. As DNA, the CDR3 is TGTGCCTGGAGCAGCGGGAGGGCCACAGATACGCAGTATTTT.

The genes are TRBV5-1 and TRBJ2-7; D is perhaps TRBD2 (5 bases). Germline V CDR1 and CDR2: SGHRS, YFSETQ. The V end was cut by 2 bases, the J end by 4 bases, with 10 bases between. The CDR3 spans 13 residues. CDR3 region: CASSFGQRYEQYF. Written as DNA, the CDR3 is TGCGCCAGCAGCTTCGGTCAGCGGTACGAGCAGTACTTC.

The J gene is TRBJ2-5, the V gene TRBV11-3, with 8 bases aligning to TRBD2. Germline values: CDR1 SGHNT, CDR2 YENEEA. The CDR3 totals 15 residues. J lost 1 base, V lost 1 base, and 2 bases had no gene match. In DNA form, the CDR3 reads TGTGCCAGCAGCTTAGCGGGAGGGACCCAAGAGACCCAGTACTTC. It translates to CASSLAGGTQETQYF.

The rearrangement links TRBV10-2 to TRBJ1-2, with D possibly TRBD1 on 6 matching bases. This CDR3 has 14 residues. Germline assignment: CDR1 WSHSY and CDR2 SAAADI. The ends were cut back, 0 bases at V and 8 bases at J, with 13 bases in the middle. CDR3 sequence: CASSESMGAEGYTF. CDR3 nucleotide sequence: TGCGCCAGCAGTGAGTCGATGGGGGCGGAGGGCTACACCTTC.